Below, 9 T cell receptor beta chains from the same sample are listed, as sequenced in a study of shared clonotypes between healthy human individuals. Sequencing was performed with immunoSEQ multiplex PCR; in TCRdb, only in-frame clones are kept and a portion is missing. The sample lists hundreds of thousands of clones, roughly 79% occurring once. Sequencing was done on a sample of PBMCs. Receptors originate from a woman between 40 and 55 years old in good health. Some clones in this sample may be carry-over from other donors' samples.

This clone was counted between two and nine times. The CDR3 bases are TGTGCCTGGAGGAGGGCGTTAGCGGGAGTTAGTGAGCAGTTCTTC. It specifies CAWRRALAGVSEQFF. The gene calls are TRBV30 and TRBJ2-1; 9 positions match TRBD2. The CDR3 spans 15 residues. In germline, CDR1 is GTSNPN, CDR2 SVGIG (reference sequence). V lost 3 bases and J lost 9; bases outside the gene matches: 12.

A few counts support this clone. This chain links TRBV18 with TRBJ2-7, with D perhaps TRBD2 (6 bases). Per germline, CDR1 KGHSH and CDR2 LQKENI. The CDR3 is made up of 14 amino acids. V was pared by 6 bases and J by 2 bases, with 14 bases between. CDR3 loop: CASSPGLLAYEQYF. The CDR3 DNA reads TGTGCCAGCTCTCCGGGACTGCTGGCCTACGAGCAGTACTTC.

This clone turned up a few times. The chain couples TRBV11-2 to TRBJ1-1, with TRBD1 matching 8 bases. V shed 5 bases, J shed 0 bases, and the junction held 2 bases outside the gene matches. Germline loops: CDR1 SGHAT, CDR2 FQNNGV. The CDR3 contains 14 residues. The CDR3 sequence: CASSLQGVNTEAFF. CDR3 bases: TGTGCCAGCAGCCTACAGGGGGTGAACACTGAAGCTTTCTTT.

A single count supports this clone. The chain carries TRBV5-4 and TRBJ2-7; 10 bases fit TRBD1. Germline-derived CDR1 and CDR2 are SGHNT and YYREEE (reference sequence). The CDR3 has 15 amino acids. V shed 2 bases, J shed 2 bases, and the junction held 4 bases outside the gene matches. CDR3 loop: CASSFAGTGAYEQYF. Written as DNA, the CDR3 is TGTGCCAGCAGCTTTGCCGGGACAGGGGCCTACGAGCAGTACTTC. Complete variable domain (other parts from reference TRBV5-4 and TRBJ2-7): ETGVTQSPTHLIKTRGQQVTLRCSSQSGHNTVSWYQQALGQGPQFIFQYYREEENGRGNFPPRFSGLQFPNYSSELNVNALELDDSALYLCASSFAGTGAYEQYFGPGTRLTVT.

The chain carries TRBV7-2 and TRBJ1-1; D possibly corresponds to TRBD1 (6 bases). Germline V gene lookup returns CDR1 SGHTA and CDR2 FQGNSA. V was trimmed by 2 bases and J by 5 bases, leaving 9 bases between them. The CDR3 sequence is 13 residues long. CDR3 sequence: CASSLHRETEAFF. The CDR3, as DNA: TGTGCCAGCAGCTTACACAGGGAGACTGAAGCTTTCTTT.

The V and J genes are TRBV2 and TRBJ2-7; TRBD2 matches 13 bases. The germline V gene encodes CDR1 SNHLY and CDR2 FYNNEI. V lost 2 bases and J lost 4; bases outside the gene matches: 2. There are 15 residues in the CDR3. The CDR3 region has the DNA TGTGCCAGCAGTGAATGGACTAGCGGGAGATACGAGCAGTACTTC. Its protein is CASSEWTSGRYEQYF.

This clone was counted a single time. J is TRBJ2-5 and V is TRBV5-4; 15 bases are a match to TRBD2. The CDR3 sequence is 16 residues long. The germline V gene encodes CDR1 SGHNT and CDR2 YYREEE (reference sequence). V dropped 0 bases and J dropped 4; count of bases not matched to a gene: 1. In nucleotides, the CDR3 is TGTGCCAGCAGCTTGGGGGGACTAGCGGGAGGAGAGACCCAGTACTTC. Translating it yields CASSLGGLAGGETQYF.

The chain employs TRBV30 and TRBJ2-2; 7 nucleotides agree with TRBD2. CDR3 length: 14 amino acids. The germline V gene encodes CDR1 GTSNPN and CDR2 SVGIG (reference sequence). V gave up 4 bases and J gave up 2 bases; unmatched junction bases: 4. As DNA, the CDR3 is TGTGCCTGGACGGCGGGACTAAACACCGGGGAGCTGTTTTTT. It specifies CAWTAGLNTGELFF.

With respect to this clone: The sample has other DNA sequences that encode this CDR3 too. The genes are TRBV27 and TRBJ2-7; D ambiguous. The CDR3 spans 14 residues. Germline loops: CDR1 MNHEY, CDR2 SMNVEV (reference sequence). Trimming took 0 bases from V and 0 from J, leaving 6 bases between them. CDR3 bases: TGTGCCAGCAGTTTATCGGTTAGCTCCTACGAGCAGTACTTC. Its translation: CASSLSVSSYEQYF.